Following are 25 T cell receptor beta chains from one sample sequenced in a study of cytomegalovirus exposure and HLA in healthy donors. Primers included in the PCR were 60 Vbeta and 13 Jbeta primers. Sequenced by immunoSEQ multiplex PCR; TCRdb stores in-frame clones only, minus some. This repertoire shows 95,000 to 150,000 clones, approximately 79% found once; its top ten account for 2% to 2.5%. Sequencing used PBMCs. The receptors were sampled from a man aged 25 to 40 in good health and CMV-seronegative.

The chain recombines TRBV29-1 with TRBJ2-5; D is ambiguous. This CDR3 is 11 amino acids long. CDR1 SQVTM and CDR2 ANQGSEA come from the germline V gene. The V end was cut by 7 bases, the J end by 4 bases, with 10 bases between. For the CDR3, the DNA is TGCAGCGGCGCCGAGGCAGAGACCCAGTACTTC. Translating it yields CSGAEAETQYF.

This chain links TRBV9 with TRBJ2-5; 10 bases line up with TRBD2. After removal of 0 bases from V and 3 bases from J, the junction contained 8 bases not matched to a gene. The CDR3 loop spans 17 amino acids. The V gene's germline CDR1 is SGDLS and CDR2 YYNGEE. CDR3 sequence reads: CASSVDPSGGTKETQYF. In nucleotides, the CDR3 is TGTGCCAGCAGCGTAGACCCTAGCGGGGGTACCAAAGAGACCCAGTACTTC.

Written as DNA, the CDR3 is TGTGCCAGCAGCTTAACGCTAGCGGGCACAGATACGCAGTATTTT. It is translated as CASSLTLAGTDTQYF. The J gene is TRBJ2-3, the V gene TRBV11-2; 7 positions agree with TRBD2. This CDR3 comprises 15 residues. Trimming at V came to 2 bases and at J to 1 base, leaving 3 bases not matched to a gene. The germline V gene has CDR1 SGHAT and CDR2 FQNNGV.

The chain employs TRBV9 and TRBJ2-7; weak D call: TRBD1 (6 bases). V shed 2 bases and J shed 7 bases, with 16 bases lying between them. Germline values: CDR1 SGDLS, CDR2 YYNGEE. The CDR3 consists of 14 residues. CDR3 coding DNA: TGTGCCAGCAGCGTTACAAGACTTGGGACAGAGCAGTACTTC. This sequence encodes CASSVTRLGTEQYF.

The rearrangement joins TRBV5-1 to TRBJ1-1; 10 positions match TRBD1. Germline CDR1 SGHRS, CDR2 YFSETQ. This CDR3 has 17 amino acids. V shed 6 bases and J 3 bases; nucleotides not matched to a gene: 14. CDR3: CASTYSRDRGGDTEAFF. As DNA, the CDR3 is TGCGCCAGCACATATTCGCGGGACAGGGGCGGGGACACTGAAGCTTTCTTT.

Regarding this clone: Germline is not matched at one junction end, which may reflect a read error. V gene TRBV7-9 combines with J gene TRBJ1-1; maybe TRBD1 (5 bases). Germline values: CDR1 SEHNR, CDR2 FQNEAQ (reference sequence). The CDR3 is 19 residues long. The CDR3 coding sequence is TGTTCCAGCAGCTTAGCCACAGCTGAGGTATACAGGCGTGGCACTGAAGCTTTCTTT. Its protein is CSSSLATAEVYRRGTEAFF.

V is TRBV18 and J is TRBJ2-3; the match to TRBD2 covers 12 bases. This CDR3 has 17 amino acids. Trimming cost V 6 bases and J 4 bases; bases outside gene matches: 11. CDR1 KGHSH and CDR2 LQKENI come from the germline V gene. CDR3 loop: CASSPYPSGGAADTQYF. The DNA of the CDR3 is TGTGCCAGCTCCCCCTACCCTAGCGGGGGGGCCGCAGATACGCAGTATTTT.

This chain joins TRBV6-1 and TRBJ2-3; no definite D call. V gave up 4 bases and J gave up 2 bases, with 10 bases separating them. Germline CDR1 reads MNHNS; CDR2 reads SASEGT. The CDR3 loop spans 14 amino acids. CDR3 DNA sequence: TGTGCCAGCAGTGGCGGCGGAGACACAGATACGCAGTATTTT. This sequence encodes CASSGGGDTDTQYF.

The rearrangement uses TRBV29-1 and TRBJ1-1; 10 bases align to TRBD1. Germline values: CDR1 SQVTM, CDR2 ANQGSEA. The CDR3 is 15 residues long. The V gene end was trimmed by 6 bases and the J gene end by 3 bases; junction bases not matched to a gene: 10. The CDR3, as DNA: TGCAGCGTGGAGGGTTGGACAGGGGGGGACACTGAAGCTTTCTTT. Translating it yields CSVEGWTGGDTEAFF.

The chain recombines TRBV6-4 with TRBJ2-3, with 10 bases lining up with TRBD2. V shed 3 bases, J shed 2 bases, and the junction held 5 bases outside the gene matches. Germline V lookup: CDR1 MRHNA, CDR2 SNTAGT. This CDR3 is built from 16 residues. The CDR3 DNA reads TGTGCCAGCAGTGAGCTAGCGGGGGCCACCACAGATACGCAGTATTTT. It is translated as CASSELAGATTDTQYF.

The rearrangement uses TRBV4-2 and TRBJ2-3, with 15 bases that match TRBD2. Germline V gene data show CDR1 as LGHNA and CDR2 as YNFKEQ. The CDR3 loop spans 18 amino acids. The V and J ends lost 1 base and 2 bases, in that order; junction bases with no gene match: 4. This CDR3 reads CASSQARTSGRDTDTQYF. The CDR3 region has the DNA TGTGCCAGCAGCCAAGCCAGGACTAGCGGGAGGGACACAGATACGCAGTATTTT.

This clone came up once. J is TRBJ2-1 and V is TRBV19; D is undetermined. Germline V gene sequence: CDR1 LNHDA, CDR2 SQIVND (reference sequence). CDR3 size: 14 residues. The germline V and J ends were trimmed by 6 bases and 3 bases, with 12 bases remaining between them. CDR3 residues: CASSSDRNYNEQFF. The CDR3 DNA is TGTGCCAGTAGCTCTGATAGAAACTACAATGAGCAGTTCTTC.

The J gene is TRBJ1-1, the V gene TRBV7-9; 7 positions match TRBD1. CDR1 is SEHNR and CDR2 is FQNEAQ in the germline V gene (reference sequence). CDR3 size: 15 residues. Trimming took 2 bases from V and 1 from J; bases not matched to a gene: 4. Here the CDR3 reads CASSLIQGPNTEAFF. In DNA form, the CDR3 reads TGTGCCAGCAGCTTAATACAGGGGCCGAACACTGAAGCTTTCTTT.

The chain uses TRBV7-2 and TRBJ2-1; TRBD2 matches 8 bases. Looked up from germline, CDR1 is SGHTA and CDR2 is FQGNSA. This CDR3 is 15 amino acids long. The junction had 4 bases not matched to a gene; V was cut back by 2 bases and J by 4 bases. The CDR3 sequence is CASSLSSGAYNEQFF. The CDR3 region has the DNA TGTGCCAGCAGCTTAAGTAGCGGGGCGTACAATGAGCAGTTCTTC.

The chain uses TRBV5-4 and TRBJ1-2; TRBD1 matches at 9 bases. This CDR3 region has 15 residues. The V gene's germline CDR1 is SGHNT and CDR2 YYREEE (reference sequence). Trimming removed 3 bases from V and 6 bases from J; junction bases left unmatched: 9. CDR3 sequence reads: CASSSPGQGTDGYTF. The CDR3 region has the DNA TGTGCCAGCAGCTCCCCGGGACAGGGTACGGATGGCTACACCTTC.

The CDR3 nucleotides are TGCAGCGTTCGGGGGGGCGCAACCTCTGGGGCCAACGTCCTGACTTTC. It encodes CSVRGGATSGANVLTF. The chain couples TRBV29-1 to TRBJ2-6; TRBD2 agrees at 8 bases. Germline V gives CDR1 SQVTM, CDR2 ANQGSEA. The J segment lost 0 bases and the V segment lost 5 bases, leaving 6 bases of the junction unmatched. The CDR3 loop spans 16 amino acids.

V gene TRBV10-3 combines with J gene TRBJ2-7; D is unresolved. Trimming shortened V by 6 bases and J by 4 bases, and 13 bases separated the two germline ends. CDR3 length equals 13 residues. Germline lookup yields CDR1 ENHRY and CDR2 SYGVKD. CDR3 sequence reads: CAIRAPGPYEQYF. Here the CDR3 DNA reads TGTGCCATCAGGGCACCGGGTCCTTACGAGCAGTACTTC.

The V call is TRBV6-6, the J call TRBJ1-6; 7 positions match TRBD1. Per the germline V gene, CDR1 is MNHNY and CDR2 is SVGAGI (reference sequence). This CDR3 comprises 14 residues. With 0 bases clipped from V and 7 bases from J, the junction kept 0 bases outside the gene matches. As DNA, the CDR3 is TGTGCCAGCAGTTACTCGACAGGGAATTCACCCCTCCACTTT. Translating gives CASSYSTGNSPLHF.

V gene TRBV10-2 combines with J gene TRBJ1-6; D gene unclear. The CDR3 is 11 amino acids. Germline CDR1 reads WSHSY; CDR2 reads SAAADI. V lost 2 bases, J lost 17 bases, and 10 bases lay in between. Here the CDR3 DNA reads TGCGCCAGCAGTGAGGGGCAACGAATCCACTTT. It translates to CASSEGQRIHF.

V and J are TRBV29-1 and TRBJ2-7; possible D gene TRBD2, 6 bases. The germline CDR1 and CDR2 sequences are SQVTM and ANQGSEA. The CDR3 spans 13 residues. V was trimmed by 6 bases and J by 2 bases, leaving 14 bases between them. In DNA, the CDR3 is TGCAGCGTGGGGGGTACTTTCACCTACGAGCAGTACTTC. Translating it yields CSVGGTFTYEQYF.

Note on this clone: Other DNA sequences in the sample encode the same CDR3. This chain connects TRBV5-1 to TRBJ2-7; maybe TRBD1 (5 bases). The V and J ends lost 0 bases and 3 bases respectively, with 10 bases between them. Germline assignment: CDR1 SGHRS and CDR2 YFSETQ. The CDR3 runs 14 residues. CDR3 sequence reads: CASSLAQGGYEQYF. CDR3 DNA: TGCGCCAGCAGCTTGGCGCAGGGTGGCTACGAGCAGTACTTC.

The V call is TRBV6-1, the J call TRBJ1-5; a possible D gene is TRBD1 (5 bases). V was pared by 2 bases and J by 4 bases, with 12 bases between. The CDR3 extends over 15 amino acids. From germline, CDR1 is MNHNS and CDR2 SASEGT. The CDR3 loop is CASSESTGGNQPQHF. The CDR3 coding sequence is TGTGCCAGCAGTGAATCAACAGGAGGGAATCAGCCCCAGCATTTT.

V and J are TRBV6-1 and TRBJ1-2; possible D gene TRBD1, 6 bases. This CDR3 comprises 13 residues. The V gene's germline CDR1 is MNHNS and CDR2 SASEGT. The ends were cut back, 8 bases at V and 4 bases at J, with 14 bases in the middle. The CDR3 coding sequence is TGTGCCAGCCTTGGACAGCCCGCCTATGGCTACACCTTC. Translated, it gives CASLGQPAYGYTF.

This chain's CDR3 is CASSPGQSYEQYF. Here the CDR3 DNA reads TGTGCCAGCAGTCCGGGACAGTCCTACGAGCAGTACTTC. V usage is TRBV28 and J usage is TRBJ2-7; TRBD1 agrees at 7 bases. This CDR3 has 13 residues. CDR1 is MDHEN, CDR2 SYDVKM, per germline. After removal of 5 bases from V and 1 base from J, the junction contained 2 bases not matched to a gene.

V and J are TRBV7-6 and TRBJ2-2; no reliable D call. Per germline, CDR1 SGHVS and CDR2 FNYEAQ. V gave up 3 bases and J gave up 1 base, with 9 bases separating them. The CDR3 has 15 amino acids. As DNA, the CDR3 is TGTGCCAGCAGCTTTCTGGCAGGGAACACCGGGGAGCTGTTTTTT. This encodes CASSFLAGNTGELFF.